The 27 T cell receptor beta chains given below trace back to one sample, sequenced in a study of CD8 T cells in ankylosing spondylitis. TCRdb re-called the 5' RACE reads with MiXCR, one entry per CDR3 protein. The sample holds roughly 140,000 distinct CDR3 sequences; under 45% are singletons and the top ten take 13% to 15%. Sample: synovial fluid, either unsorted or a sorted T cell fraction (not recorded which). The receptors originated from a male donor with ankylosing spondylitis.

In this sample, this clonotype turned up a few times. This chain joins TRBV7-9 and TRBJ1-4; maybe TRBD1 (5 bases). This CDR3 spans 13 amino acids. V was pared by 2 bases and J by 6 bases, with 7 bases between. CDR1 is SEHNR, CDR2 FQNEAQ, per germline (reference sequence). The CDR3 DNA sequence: TGTGCCAGCAGCTTACAGGGATATGAAAAACTGTTTTTT. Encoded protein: CASSLQGYEKLFF.

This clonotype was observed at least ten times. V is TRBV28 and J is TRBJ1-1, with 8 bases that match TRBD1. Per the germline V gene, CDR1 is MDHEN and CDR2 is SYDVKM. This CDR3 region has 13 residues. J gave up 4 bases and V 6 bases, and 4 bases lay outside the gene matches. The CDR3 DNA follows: TGTGCCAGCAGGCGACAGGGGATCACTGAAGCTTTCTTT. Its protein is CASRRQGITEAFF.

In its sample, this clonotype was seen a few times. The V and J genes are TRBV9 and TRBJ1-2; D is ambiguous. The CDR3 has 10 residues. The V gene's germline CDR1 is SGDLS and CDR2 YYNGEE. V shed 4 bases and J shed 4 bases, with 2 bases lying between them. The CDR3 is CASSPYGYTF. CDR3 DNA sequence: TGTGCCAGCAGCCCCTATGGCTACACCTTC.

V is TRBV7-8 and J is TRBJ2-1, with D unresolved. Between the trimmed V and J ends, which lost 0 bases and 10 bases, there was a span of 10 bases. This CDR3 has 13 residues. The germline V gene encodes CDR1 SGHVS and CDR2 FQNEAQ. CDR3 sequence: CASSLALGGEQFF. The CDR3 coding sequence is TGTGCCAGCAGCTTAGCGTTGGGCGGCGAGCAGTTCTTC. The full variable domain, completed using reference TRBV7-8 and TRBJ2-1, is GAGVSQSPRYKVAKRGQDVALRCDPISGHVSLFWYQQALGQGPEFLTYFQNEAQLDKSGLPSDRFFAERPEGSVSTLKIQRTQQEDSAVYLCASSLALGGEQFFGPGTRLTVL.

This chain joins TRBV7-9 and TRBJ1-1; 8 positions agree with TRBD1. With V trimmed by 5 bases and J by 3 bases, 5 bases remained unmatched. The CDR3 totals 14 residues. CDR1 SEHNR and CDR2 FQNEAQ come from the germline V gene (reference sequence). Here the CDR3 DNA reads TGTGCCAGCAGCCCAACGACAGGGGACACTGAAGCTTTCTTT. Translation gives CASSPTTGDTEAFF.

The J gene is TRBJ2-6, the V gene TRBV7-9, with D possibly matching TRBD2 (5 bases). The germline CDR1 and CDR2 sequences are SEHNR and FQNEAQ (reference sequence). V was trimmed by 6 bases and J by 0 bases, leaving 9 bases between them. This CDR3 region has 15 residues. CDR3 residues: CASSSRGSGANVLTF. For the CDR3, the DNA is TGTGCCAGCAGTTCCCGGGGCTCTGGGGCCAACGTCCTGACTTTC.

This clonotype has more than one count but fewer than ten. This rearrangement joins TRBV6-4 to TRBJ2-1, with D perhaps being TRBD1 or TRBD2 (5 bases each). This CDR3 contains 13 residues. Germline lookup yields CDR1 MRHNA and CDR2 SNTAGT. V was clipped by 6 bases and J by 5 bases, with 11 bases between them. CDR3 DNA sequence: TGTGCCAGCAGCCGGGACCAAAACAATGAGCAGTTCTTC. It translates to CASSRDQNNEQFF.

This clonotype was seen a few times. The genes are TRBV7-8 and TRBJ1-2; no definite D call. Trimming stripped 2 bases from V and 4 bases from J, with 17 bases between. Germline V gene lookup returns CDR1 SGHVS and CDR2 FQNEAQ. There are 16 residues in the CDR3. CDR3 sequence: CASSLRVAGLGYGYTF. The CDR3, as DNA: TGTGCCAGCAGCTTAAGGGTAGCCGGACTAGGCTATGGCTACACCTTC.

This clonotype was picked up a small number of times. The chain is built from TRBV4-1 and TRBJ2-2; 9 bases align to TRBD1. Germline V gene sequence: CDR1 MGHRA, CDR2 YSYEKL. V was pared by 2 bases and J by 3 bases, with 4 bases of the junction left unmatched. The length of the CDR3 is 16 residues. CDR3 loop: CASSQSGTGYTGELFF. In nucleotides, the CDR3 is TGCGCCAGCAGCCAAAGCGGGACAGGGTACACCGGGGAGCTGTTTTTT.

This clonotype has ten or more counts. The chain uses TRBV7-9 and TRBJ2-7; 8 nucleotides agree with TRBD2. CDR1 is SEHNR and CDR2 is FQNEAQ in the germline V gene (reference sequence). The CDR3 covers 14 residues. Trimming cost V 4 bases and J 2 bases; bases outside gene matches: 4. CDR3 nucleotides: TGTGCCAGCAGCTCATCACTAGCGGCCTACGAGCAGTACTTC. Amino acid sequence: CASSSSLAAYEQYF.

The CDR3: CSVEKEAEETQYF. CDR3 nucleotide sequence: TGCAGCGTTGAGAAAGAGGCGGAAGAGACCCAGTACTTC. The V gene is TRBV29-1, the J gene TRBJ2-5; D ambiguous. The CDR3 is made up of 13 amino acids. Trimming stripped 3 bases from V and 3 bases from J, with 11 bases between. Germline-derived CDR1 and CDR2 are SQVTM and ANQGSEA.

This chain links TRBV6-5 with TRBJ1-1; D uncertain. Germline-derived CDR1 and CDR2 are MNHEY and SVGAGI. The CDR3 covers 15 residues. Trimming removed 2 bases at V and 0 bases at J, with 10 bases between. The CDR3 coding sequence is TGTGCCAGCAGTTACGGTTTCAGGCTGAACACTGAAGCTTTCTTT. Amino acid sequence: CASSYGFRLNTEAFF.

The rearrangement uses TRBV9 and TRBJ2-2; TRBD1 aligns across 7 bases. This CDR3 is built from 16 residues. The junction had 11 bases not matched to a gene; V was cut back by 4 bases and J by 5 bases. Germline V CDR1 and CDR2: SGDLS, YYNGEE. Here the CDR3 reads CASSPQTGLGTGELFF. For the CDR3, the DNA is TGTGCCAGCAGCCCACAGACAGGGCTCGGGACCGGGGAGCTGTTTTTT.

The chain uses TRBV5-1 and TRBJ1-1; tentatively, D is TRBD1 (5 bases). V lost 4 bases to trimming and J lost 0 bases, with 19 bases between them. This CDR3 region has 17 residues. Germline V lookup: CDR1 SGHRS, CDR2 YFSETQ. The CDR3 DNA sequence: TGCGCCAGCAGCACAGGACTAGGGTGGGCCCTGAACACTGAAGCTTTCTTT. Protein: CASSTGLGWALNTEAFF.

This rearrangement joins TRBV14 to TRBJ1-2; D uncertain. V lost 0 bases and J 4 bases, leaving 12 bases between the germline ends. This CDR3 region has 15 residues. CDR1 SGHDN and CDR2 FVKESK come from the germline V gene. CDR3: CASSQDNYGPYGYTF. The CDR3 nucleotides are TGTGCCAGCAGCCAAGATAATTACGGACCCTATGGCTACACCTTC. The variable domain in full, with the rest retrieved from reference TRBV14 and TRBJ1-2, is EAGVTQFPSHSVIEKGQTVTLRCDPISGHDNLYWYRRVMGKEIKFLLHFVKESKQDESGMPNNRFLAERTGGTYSTLKVQPAELEDSGVYFCASSQDNYGPYGYTFGSGTRLTVV.

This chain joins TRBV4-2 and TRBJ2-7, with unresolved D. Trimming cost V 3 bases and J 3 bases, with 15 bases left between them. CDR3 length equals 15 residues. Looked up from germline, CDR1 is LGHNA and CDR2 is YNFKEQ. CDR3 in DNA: TGTGCCAGCAGCCATTTGGACGCGACCATCTACGAGCAGTACTTC. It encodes CASSHLDATIYEQYF.

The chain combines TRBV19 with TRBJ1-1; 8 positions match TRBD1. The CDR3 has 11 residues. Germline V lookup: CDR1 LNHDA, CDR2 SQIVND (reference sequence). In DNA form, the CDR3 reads TGTGCTTGCACAGGGGGGACTGAAGCTTTCTTT. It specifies CACTGGTEAFF.

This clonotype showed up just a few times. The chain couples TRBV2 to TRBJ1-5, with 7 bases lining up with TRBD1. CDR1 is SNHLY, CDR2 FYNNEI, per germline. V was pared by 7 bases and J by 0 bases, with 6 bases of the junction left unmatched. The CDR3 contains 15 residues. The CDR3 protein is CASTGTVYSNQPQHF. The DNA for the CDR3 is TGTGCCAGCACCGGGACAGTTTATAGCAATCAGCCCCAGCATTTT.

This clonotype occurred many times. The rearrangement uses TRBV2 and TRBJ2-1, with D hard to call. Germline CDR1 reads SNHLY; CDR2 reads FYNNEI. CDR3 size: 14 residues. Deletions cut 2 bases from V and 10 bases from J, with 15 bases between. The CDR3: CASSEIPRDPEQFF. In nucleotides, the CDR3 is TGTGCCAGCAGTGAAATCCCCCGAGACCCAGAGCAGTTCTTC.

The CDR3 DNA reads as TGTGCCAGCAGCCACCCAGATGGCTCCTACGAGCAGTACTTC. This gives the protein CASSHPDGSYEQYF. The V and J genes are TRBV28 and TRBJ2-7; D gene ambiguous. CDR3 size: 14 residues. Germline values: CDR1 MDHEN, CDR2 SYDVKM. Trimming pared 6 bases from V and 0 bases from J, leaving 12 bases between.

The CDR3 DNA follows: TGTGCCAGCAGTTACTGGGGGGGGCGTCGCACTGAAGCTTTCTTT. The encoded protein is CASSYWGGRRTEAFF. V and J are TRBV6-2 or TRBV6-3 and TRBJ1-1, with D perhaps matching TRBD1 (6 bases). The CDR3 is 15 amino acids. CDR1 is MNHEY and CDR2 is SVGEGT in the germline V gene. V was cut by 1 base and J by 4 bases, with 13 bases left in between.

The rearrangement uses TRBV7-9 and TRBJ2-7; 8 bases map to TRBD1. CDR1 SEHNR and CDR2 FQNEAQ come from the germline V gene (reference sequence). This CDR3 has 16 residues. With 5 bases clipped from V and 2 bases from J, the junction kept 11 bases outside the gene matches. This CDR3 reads CASSRRGQGIPYEQYF. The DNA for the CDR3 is TGTGCCAGCAGCCGCCGAGGACAGGGTATACCCTACGAGCAGTACTTC.

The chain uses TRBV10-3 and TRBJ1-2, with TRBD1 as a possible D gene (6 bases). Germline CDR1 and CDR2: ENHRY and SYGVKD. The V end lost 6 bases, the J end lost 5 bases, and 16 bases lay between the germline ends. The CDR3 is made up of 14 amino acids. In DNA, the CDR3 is TGTGCCATCAGCGTCGAGGGGGTAGGGTATGGCTACACCTTC. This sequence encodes CAISVEGVGYGYTF.

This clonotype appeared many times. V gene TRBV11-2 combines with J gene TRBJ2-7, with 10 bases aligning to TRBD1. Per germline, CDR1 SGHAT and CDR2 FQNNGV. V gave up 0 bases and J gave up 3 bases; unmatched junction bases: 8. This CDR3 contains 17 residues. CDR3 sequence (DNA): TGTGCCAGCAGCTTAGATTACGTCGGGACAGGGGACTACGAGCAGTACTTC. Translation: CASSLDYVGTGDYEQYF.

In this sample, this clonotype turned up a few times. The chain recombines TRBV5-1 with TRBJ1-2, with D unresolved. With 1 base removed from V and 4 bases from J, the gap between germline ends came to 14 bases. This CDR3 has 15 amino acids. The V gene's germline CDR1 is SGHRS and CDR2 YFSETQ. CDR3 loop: CASSLRPERAYGYTF. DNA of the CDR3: TGCGCCAGCAGCTTGCGGCCGGAGAGGGCCTATGGCTACACCTTC. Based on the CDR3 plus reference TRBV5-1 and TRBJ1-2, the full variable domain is KAGVTQTPRYLIKTRGQQVTLSCSPISGHRSVSWYQQTPGQGLQFLFEYFSETQRNKGNFPGRFSGRQFSNSRSEMNVSTLELGDSALYLCASSLRPERAYGYTFGSGTRLTVV.

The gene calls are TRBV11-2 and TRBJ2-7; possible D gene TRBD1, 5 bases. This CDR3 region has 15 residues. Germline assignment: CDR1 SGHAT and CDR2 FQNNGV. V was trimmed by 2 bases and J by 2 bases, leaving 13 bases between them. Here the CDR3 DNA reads TGTGCCAGCAGCTTATTCTCCCCAGGGACCTACGAGCAGTACTTC. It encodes CASSLFSPGTYEQYF.

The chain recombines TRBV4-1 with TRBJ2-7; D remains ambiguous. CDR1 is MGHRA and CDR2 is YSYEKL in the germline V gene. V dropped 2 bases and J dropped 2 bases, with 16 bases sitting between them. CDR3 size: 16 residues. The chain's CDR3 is CASSQQRPADTYEQYF. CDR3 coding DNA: TGCGCCAGCAGCCAACAAAGACCGGCAGATACCTACGAGCAGTACTTC.